A selection of T cell receptor beta chains follows, all from one sample in a study of shared clonotypes between healthy human individuals. Only in-frame clones appear in the TCRdb table, and some are missing; sequencing was by immunoSEQ multiplex PCR. The data contain some 2 million clones, 95% of them singletons. The sequenced sample was naive CD4+ T cells sorted from blood. The receptors were sampled from a man between 18 and 35 years old in good health. CDR3s include the opening cysteine and the closing phenylalanine or tryptophan. Fields, in order: clone size, V gene, J gene, D gene, CDR3 DNA, CDR3 protein. D genes are given only for firm matches. Clone size is shown for a subset of rows, as once, few, many or a class of expanded clone.

clone_size: NA; v_call: TRBV10-3; j_call: TRBJ1-4; d_call: NA; cdr3_nt: TGTGCCATCAGTGAGTCCGGGGGTACTAATGAAAAACTGTTTTTT; cdr3_aa: CAISESGGTNEKLFF
clone_size: NA; v_call: TRBV28; j_call: TRBJ1-6; d_call: TRBD1; cdr3_nt: TGTGCCAGCAGCGTCCGAGGACAGGGGGCTGTCCCCTATAATTCACCCCTCCACTTT; cdr3_aa: CASSVRGQGAVPYNSPLHF
clone_size: NA; v_call: TRBV5-1; j_call: TRBJ1-1; d_call: NA; cdr3_nt: TGCGCCAGCAGCTTGGTCGGGATAGGAATTGAAGCTTTCTTT; cdr3_aa: CASSLVGIGIEAFF
clone_size: NA; v_call: TRBV30; j_call: TRBJ1-2; d_call: NA; cdr3_nt: TGTGCCTGGAGTGCGGCAACCAACTATGGCTACACCTTC; cdr3_aa: CAWSAATNYGYTF
clone_size: NA; v_call: TRBV18; j_call: TRBJ1-1; d_call: TRBD1; cdr3_nt: TGTGCCAGCTCACCCAGGGGGATGAACACTGAAGCTTTCTTT; cdr3_aa: CASSPRGMNTEAFF
clone_size: NA; v_call: TRBV5-6; j_call: TRBJ2-1; d_call: NA; cdr3_nt: TGTGCCAGCAGCTTGGTGGGGGCCCTCTCCTACAATGAGCAGTTCTTC; cdr3_aa: CASSLVGALSYNEQFF
clone_size: NA; v_call: TRBV9; j_call: TRBJ1-5; d_call: NA; cdr3_nt: TGTGCCAGCAGCGTAGCTGGGGGTTGGGGGCCCCAGCATTTT; cdr3_aa: CASSVAGGWGPQHF
clone_size: NA; v_call: TRBV28; j_call: TRBJ1-2; d_call: NA; cdr3_nt: TGTGCCAGCAGTTTCGCGGCCAGGTCATTGTATGGCTACACCTTC; cdr3_aa: CASSFAARSLYGYTF
clone_size: NA; v_call: TRBV5-1; j_call: TRBJ2-1; d_call: TRBD2; cdr3_nt: TGCGCCAGCAGCACCGGACTAGCGCGAAATGAGCAGTTCTTC; cdr3_aa: CASSTGLARNEQFF
clone_size: NA; v_call: TRBV11-2; j_call: TRBJ2-3; d_call: TRBD2; cdr3_nt: TGTGCCAGCAGCACTTTTAGCGGGGGCACAGATACGCAGTATTTT; cdr3_aa: CASSTFSGGTDTQYF
clone_size: NA; v_call: TRBV2; j_call: TRBJ1-2; d_call: TRBD1; cdr3_nt: TGTGCCAGCAGCGACGACAGGGCCCTCTATGGCTACACCTTC; cdr3_aa: CASSDDRALYGYTF
clone_size: NA; v_call: TRBV2; j_call: TRBJ2-2; d_call: NA; cdr3_nt: TGTGCCAGCACCCTACAGGCCGGGGCTGGGGGCACCGGGGAGCTGTTTTTT; cdr3_aa: CASTLQAGAGGTGELFF
clone_size: once; v_call: TRBV25-1; j_call: TRBJ2-5; d_call: TRBD1; cdr3_nt: TGTGCCAGCAGTGAGCCGGACAGGGGGATGGCGGAGACCCAGTACTTC; cdr3_aa: CASSEPDRGMAETQYF
clone_size: NA; v_call: TRBV11-2; j_call: TRBJ2-7; d_call: NA; cdr3_nt: TGTGCCAGCAGCTTAGATTATACGTTACCCTACGAGCAGTACTTC; cdr3_aa: CASSLDYTLPYEQYF
clone_size: NA; v_call: TRBV2; j_call: TRBJ1-2; d_call: NA; cdr3_nt: TGTGCCAGCAGTGAAGCGGGCGTGGACTATGGCTACACCTTC; cdr3_aa: CASSEAGVDYGYTF
clone_size: NA; v_call: TRBV4-1; j_call: TRBJ1-1; d_call: NA; cdr3_nt: TGCGCCAGCAGCCAAGAGCATGAGGGGCCGGGACACATCAACACTGAAGCTTTCTTT; cdr3_aa: CASSQEHEGPGHINTEAFF
clone_size: NA; v_call: TRBV6-1; j_call: TRBJ2-7; d_call: TRBD1; cdr3_nt: TGTGCCAGCAGGGTTGGACAGGGGCCCCCCTACGAGCAGTACTTC; cdr3_aa: CASRVGQGPPYEQYF
clone_size: NA; v_call: TRBV19; j_call: TRBJ1-2; d_call: NA; cdr3_nt: TGTGCCAGTATTGACGGAAGGTACGGCTACACCTTC; cdr3_aa: CASIDGRYGYTF
clone_size: NA; v_call: TRBV4-2; j_call: TRBJ2-3; d_call: TRBD2; cdr3_nt: TGTGCCAGCAGCCGGGAAGCGCGGGGGGGCGCAGATACGCAGTATTTT; cdr3_aa: CASSREARGGADTQYF
clone_size: NA; v_call: TRBV7-9; j_call: TRBJ2-4; d_call: TRBD1; cdr3_nt: TGTGCCAGCAGATCGACAGGGGAGGCCAAAAACATTCAGTACTTC; cdr3_aa: CASRSTGEAKNIQYF
clone_size: NA; v_call: TRBV7-2; j_call: TRBJ1-4; d_call: NA; cdr3_nt: TGTGCCAGCAGCTTAGCGGGGTTATCTCATGAAAAACTGTTTTTT; cdr3_aa: CASSLAGLSHEKLFF
clone_size: NA; v_call: TRBV5-1; j_call: TRBJ2-3; d_call: NA; cdr3_nt: TGCGCCAGCAGCTTCGGGGGGCCCTTGGATACGCAGTATTTT; cdr3_aa: CASSFGGPLDTQYF
clone_size: NA; v_call: TRBV6-1; j_call: TRBJ2-2; d_call: NA; cdr3_nt: TGTGCCAGCAGTGATAAGGCGGAAAAGAACACCGGGGAGCTGTTTTTT; cdr3_aa: CASSDKAEKNTGELFF
clone_size: NA; v_call: TRBV29-1; j_call: TRBJ1-2; d_call: NA; cdr3_nt: TGCAGCGTTCCCGGGACACGTCCTGTTAACTATGGCTACACCTTC; cdr3_aa: CSVPGTRPVNYGYTF
clone_size: few; v_call: TRBV6-5; j_call: TRBJ1-6; d_call: TRBD1; cdr3_nt: TGTGCCAGCAGGGGGGTCGGGACAGCTAATTCACCCCTCCACTTT; cdr3_aa: CASRGVGTANSPLHF
clone_size: NA; v_call: TRBV15; j_call: TRBJ2-1; d_call: NA; cdr3_nt: TGTGCCACCTCCAGGGTTTACAATGAGCAGTTCTTC; cdr3_aa: CATSRVYNEQFF
clone_size: NA; v_call: TRBV2; j_call: TRBJ2-5; d_call: NA; cdr3_nt: TGTGCCAGCAGTGGAGGGGCAGGGAGACAAGAGACCCAGTACTTC; cdr3_aa: CASSGGAGRQETQYF
clone_size: NA; v_call: TRBV18; j_call: TRBJ2-7; d_call: TRBD2; cdr3_nt: TGTGCCAGCTCACCTTCAGCGGGGGGGCGAGTCTACGAGCAGTACTTC; cdr3_aa: CASSPSAGGRVYEQYF
clone_size: once; v_call: TRBV7-9; j_call: TRBJ2-7; d_call: NA; cdr3_nt: TGTGCCAGCAGCTTGGACATTAACGAGCAGTACTTC; cdr3_aa: CASSLDINEQYF
clone_size: NA; v_call: TRBV25-1; j_call: TRBJ2-7; d_call: NA; cdr3_nt: TGTGCCAGCAGTGAATACGGCCCGCCGGGGGAGCAGTACTTC; cdr3_aa: CASSEYGPPGEQYF
clone_size: NA; v_call: TRBV4-1; j_call: TRBJ2-7; d_call: TRBD1; cdr3_nt: TGCGCCAGCAGCCAAGGGGGACAGGGAATCCACGAGCAGTACTTC; cdr3_aa: CASSQGGQGIHEQYF
clone_size: NA; v_call: TRBV30; j_call: TRBJ1-2; d_call: NA; cdr3_nt: TGTGCCTGGAACAGGGACGATGGCTACACCTTC; cdr3_aa: CAWNRDDGYTF
clone_size: once; v_call: TRBV5-1; j_call: TRBJ2-3; d_call: TRBD1; cdr3_nt: TGCGCCACTTCGCAGGGGGACACAGATACGCAGTATTTT; cdr3_aa: CATSQGDTDTQYF
clone_size: NA; v_call: TRBV19; j_call: TRBJ2-7; d_call: TRBD2; cdr3_nt: TGTGCCAGTAGTATTTCGGGCGGGGGGATCTCCTACGAGCAGTACTTC; cdr3_aa: CASSISGGGISYEQYF
clone_size: NA; v_call: TRBV27; j_call: TRBJ1-1; d_call: TRBD1; cdr3_nt: TGTGCCAGCAGTTATCAGGGGGCAGGGGGCACTGAAGCTTTCTTT; cdr3_aa: CASSYQGAGGTEAFF
clone_size: NA; v_call: TRBV2; j_call: TRBJ2-7; d_call: NA; cdr3_nt: TGTGCCAGCAGTGAATGGGGGGCTTCGCGCGGCGAGCAGTACTTC; cdr3_aa: CASSEWGASRGEQYF
clone_size: NA; v_call: TRBV2; j_call: TRBJ1-5; d_call: TRBD1; cdr3_nt: TGTGCCAGCACTATACAGGGGGATAGCAATCAGCCCCAGCATTTT; cdr3_aa: CASTIQGDSNQPQHF
clone_size: NA; v_call: TRBV5-4; j_call: TRBJ1-2; d_call: TRBD1; cdr3_nt: TGTGCCAGCAGCATGTGGACAGGGAGGAACTATGGCTACACCTTC; cdr3_aa: CASSMWTGRNYGYTF
clone_size: NA; v_call: TRBV7-2; j_call: TRBJ2-7; d_call: NA; cdr3_nt: TGTGCCAGCAGCTACCTTGGGGACCGCCCCTACGAGCAGTACTTC; cdr3_aa: CASSYLGDRPYEQYF
clone_size: NA; v_call: TRBV28; j_call: TRBJ1-2; d_call: TRBD1; cdr3_nt: TGTGCCAGCAGTCGGGACAGGGGTGGCATCTATGGCTACACCTTC; cdr3_aa: CASSRDRGGIYGYTF
clone_size: NA; v_call: TRBV6-6; j_call: TRBJ1-3; d_call: TRBD1; cdr3_nt: TGTGCCAGCAGGAAAGACAGGGGTTCCTCTGGAAACACCATATATTTT; cdr3_aa: CASRKDRGSSGNTIYF
clone_size: NA; v_call: TRBV19; j_call: TRBJ2-1; d_call: TRBD2; cdr3_nt: TGTGCCAGTAAACCGGGACTAGGGGTCCGTGAGCAGTTCTTC; cdr3_aa: CASKPGLGVREQFF
clone_size: NA; v_call: TRBV28; j_call: TRBJ1-2; d_call: NA; cdr3_nt: TGTGCCAGCAGTTTACGGGGGATCTATGGCTACACCTTC; cdr3_aa: CASSLRGIYGYTF
clone_size: NA; v_call: TRBV28; j_call: TRBJ2-7; d_call: TRBD2; cdr3_nt: TGTGCCAGCACCGGGATGGGAGCGGGGGGCCATCGTTTTCAGTTCGAGCAGTACTTC; cdr3_aa: CASTGMGAGGHRFQFEQYF
clone_size: NA; v_call: TRBV28; j_call: TRBJ1-5; d_call: NA; cdr3_nt: TGTGCCAGCAGTTTCTTTGGGACATTTTACAATCAGCCCCAGCATTTT; cdr3_aa: CASSFFGTFYNQPQHF
clone_size: once; v_call: TRBV30; j_call: TRBJ2-1; d_call: NA; cdr3_nt: TGTGCCTGGAGGAGACAGCACAATGAGCAGTTCTTC; cdr3_aa: CAWRRQHNEQFF